This T cell receptor (beta chain) derives from a study of high-grade serous ovarian cancer treatment subgroups. Study as a whole: On average, approximately 15,000 reads and 6,000 to 8,000 unique TCR beta rearrangements were obtained per sample.

Concerning this clone itself: What it binds is unknown.

Tumor samples were taken before definitive surgery or chemotherapy. The study, taken as a whole, reports: Same-patient tumor repertoires overlapped at about 0.095 to 0.8; different patients barely overlapped. These tumor repertoires lack spatial information from bulk sequencing. Repertoire analysis covered CDR3 alone, not CDR1 or CDR2.

Sequenced by immunoSEQ multiplex PCR; TCRdb stores in-frame clones only, minus some. The data contain 19,000 or so clones, approximately 72% of them singletons. Germline V CDR1 and CDR2: SGHNT, YYREEE (reference sequence). V was shortened by 0 bases and J by 2 bases, with 11 bases between the two germline ends. This CDR3 is built from 15 residues. The sequence was collected from a human donor with high-grade serous ovarian cancer. The chain recombines TRBV5-4 with TRBJ1-2; D is possibly TRBD1 (6 bases). The sequencing sample was made of tumor tissue. CDR3 sequence: CASSLGGAENYGYTF. The CDR3 DNA sequence: TGTGCCAGCAGCTTGGGGGGGGCTGAAAACTATGGCTACACCTTC.